The TCR beta chain under discussion was sequenced for a study of early T cells in non-severe SARS-CoV-2 infection. Looking at the study overall: Sequencing of bulk RNA from unsorted whole blood was done, without chain pairing. Overall study results and limits: VDJdb-based annotation leaned toward anti-spike CD8 responses and missed private and CD4 specificities.

This clonotype was observed a handful of times. The antigen remains unidentified. Germline CDR1 SGHAT, CDR2 FQNNGV. The CDR3 spans 15 residues. V lost 3 bases, J lost 3 bases, and 12 bases lay in between. Attached unique molecular identifiers marked individual cDNA molecules. From the 5' RACE reads, TCRdb called clonotypes with MiXCR, one entry per CDR3 protein. Of more than 50,000 distinct CDR3 sequences listed, roughly 12% are singletons. The clonotype was recovered from an adult who was a healthcare worker with PCR-confirmed SARS-CoV-2 infection or an uninfected control (not recorded which). Sequencing used whole blood, obtained at baseline. This chain uses TRBV11-2 with TRBJ1-3; a weak D match, TRBD1 (5 bases). CDR3 DNA sequence: TGTGCCAGCAGCTTGATCCAGGGAGGTGGAAACACCATATATTTT. It translates to CASSLIQGGGNTIYF.